This T cell receptor (beta chain) was observed in a study of monozygotic twins with cystic fibrosis. Method: immunoSEQ multiplex PCR; TCRdb's copy keeps in-frame clones and lacks some. The table lists 18,000 or so clones, around 90% of them singletons. Germline V gene data show CDR1 as MDHEN and CDR2 as SYDVKM. V was pared by 2 bases and J by 7 bases, with 14 bases between. The CDR3 runs 14 residues. V is TRBV28 and J is TRBJ1-1; D ambiguous. The sample taken for sequencing was blood. This receptor was obtained from a girl aged 2 to 10 with cystic fibrosis. CDR3 protein: CASSLPGRLYEAFF. DNA for the CDR3: TGTGCCAGCAGTTTACCGGGAAGGCTGTATGAAGCTTTCTTT.